The 3 T cell receptor beta chains reported below all come from one sample, sequenced in a study of cytotoxic CD8 clonotypes in ibrutinib-treated CLL. The data were produced by immunoSEQ multiplex PCR, yet TCRdb's version contains in-frame clones alone and is incomplete. The sample comprises 150,000 to 200,000 clones, over 75% of which are singletons, and approximately 2.9% rests with the top ten. The sample consisted of PBMCs, taken at disease progression, from a patient treated with ibrutinib. Receptors originate from a human donor with chronic lymphocytic leukemia.

The chain links TRBV11-3 to TRBJ2-3, with unresolved D. The germline V gene encodes CDR1 SGHNT and CDR2 YENEEA. The length of the CDR3 is 15 residues. Between the trimmed V and J ends, which lost 4 bases and 6 bases, there was a span of 17 bases. In nucleotides, the CDR3 is TGTGCCAGCAGCTCGTCTCCGGTCGGCTCGGATACGCAGTATTTT. It encodes CASSSSPVGSDTQYF.

The V call is TRBV4-2, the J call TRBJ2-3; TRBD2 is a possible D gene (5 bases). The V and J ends lost 4 bases and 6 bases respectively, with 23 bases between them. CDR1 is LGHNA and CDR2 is YNFKEQ in the germline V gene. The CDR3 consists of 17 residues. CDR3 sequence (DNA): TGTGCCAGCAGCCGATCGTATAACCCCGGGGTGGCGGATACGCAGTATTTT. Its protein product is CASSRSYNPGVADTQYF.

V gene TRBV28 combines with J gene TRBJ2-3, with D possibly matching TRBD2 (5 bases). V was pared by 5 bases and J by 3 bases, with 9 bases between. The germline V gene encodes CDR1 MDHEN and CDR2 SYDVKM. The CDR3 is 13 amino acids. The CDR3 DNA reads as TGTGCCAGCAGTCGCCCGGGGACAGATACGCAGTATTTT. As protein: CASSRPGTDTQYF.